These T cell receptor beta chains were read from a single sample in a study of cytomegalovirus exposure and HLA in healthy donors. The method was immunoSEQ multiplex PCR; TCRdb's version includes in-frame clones alone and lacks a portion of them. The table records about 200,000 clones, roughly 80% of them present only once. The source material was PBMCs. All receptors come from a woman in her 30s in good health and CMV-seronegative. Each CDR3 is given with its conserved first and last residue. A D gene is named only where the DNA matches it firmly. Only part of the rows carry a size: once, few, many, or a class if the clone is expanded.

TRBV7-2,-,-,TRBJ2-3,CASSLAGAEGTQYF,TGTGCCAGCAGCTTAGCGGGGGCAGAAGGTACGCAGTATTTT
TRBV11-1,-,-,TRBJ2-7,CASSLETGLAYEQYF,TGTGCCAGCAGCTTGGAGACAGGCCTCGCCTACGAGCAGTACTTC
TRBV2,-,TRBD1,TRBJ1-1,CASRTGTGASEAFF,TGTGCCAGCAGGACCGGGACAGGGGCTTCTGAAGCTTTCTTT
TRBV28,-,TRBD2,TRBJ2-7,CASSFLAGGTHYEQYF,TGTGCCAGCAGTTTTCTAGCGGGAGGTACCCACTACGAGCAGTACTTC
TRBV4-2,-,-,TRBJ2-1,CASSQEPAGSSYNEQFF,TGTGCCAGCAGCCAAGAGCCTGCGGGGTCTTCCTACAATGAGCAGTTCTTC
TRBV19,-,TRBD1,TRBJ1-4,CASEDRAWANEKLFF,TGTGCCAGTGAGGACAGGGCATGGGCTAATGAAAAACTGTTTTTT
TRBV27,-,-,TRBJ2-7,CASSPAGIFYEQYF,TGTGCCAGCAGTCCAGCCGGGATCTTCTACGAGCAGTACTTC
TRBV5-6,few,-,TRBJ1-1,CASSPYNRETEAFF,TGTGCCAGCAGCCCTTACAACAGGGAAACTGAAGCTTTCTTT
TRBV7-9,-,TRBD1,TRBJ2-1,CASSKRRRDSIYNEQFF,TGTGCCAGCAGCAAAAGGCGTCGGGACAGTATATACAATGAGCAGTTCTTC
TRBV9,-,-,TRBJ2-1,CASSVLAVPYNEQFF,TGTGCCAGCAGCGTACTCGCGGTCCCCTACAATGAGCAGTTCTTC
TRBV5-8,few,-,TRBJ2-3,CASSLTGRHSRRQYF,TGTGCCAGCAGCTTGACAGGTCGCCACAGTAGGAGACAGTATTTT
TRBV11-1,-,TRBD1,TRBJ2-5,CASSSPQGQGRETQYF,TGTGCCAGCAGCTCACCACAGGGACAGGGAAGAGAGACCCAGTACTTC
TRBV27,-,-,TRBJ1-2,CASSRDSLLYGYPF,TGTGCCAGCAGCCGTGACAGCCTCCTCTATGGCTACCCCTTC
TRBV27,-,-,TRBJ2-7,CASRDTSYEQYF,TGTGCCAGCAGGGACACATCCTACGAGCAGTACTTC
TRBV13,-,TRBD1,TRBJ2-5,CASSSRDSALQETQYF,TGTGCCAGCAGCTCTCGGGACAGCGCTCTCCAAGAGACCCAGTACTTC
TRBV7-9,-,TRBD1,TRBJ1-6,CSSSAQGVALHF,TGTTCCAGCAGCGCACAGGGGGTAGCCCTCCACTTT
TRBV7-2,-,-,TRBJ2-2,CASRSVRTGELFF,TGTGCCAGCCGTAGCGTGCGCACCGGGGAGCTGTTTTTT
TRBV5-5,-,TRBD1,TRBJ2-2,CASSHPAGTGVKNTGELFF,TGTGCCAGCAGCCACCCCGCCGGGACAGGGGTAAAGAACACCGGGGAGCTGTTTTTT
TRBV5-1,-,-,TRBJ2-7,CASSLPSSYEQYF,TGCGCCAGCAGCTTGCCCAGCTCCTACGAGCAGTACTTC
TRBV29-1,-,-,TRBJ2-3,CSVTGGLTDTQYF,TGCAGCGTTACGGGGGGCCTCACAGATACGCAGTATTTT
TRBV2,few,-,TRBJ1-2,CASSSAGWWYGYTF,TGTGCCAGCTCTTCGGCAGGGTGGTGGTATGGCTACACCTTC
TRBV7-2,-,-,TRBJ2-1,CASSLGSGQLQFF,TGTGCCAGCAGCTTAGGGTCAGGGCAGCTTCAGTTCTTC
TRBV7-9,-,TRBD2,TRBJ2-1,CASSAYGGGLFNEQFF,TGTGCCAGCAGCGCGTACGGGGGAGGGCTCTTCAATGAGCAGTTCTTC
TRBV5-4,-,TRBD2,TRBJ2-7,CASSPRTSGGPSAQYF,TGTGCCAGCAGCCCCCGGACTAGCGGGGGGCCGTCAGCGCAGTACTTC
TRBV9,-,TRBD1,TRBJ1-1,CASSPTGTGNTEAFF,TGTGCCAGCAGCCCCACTGGGACAGGGAACACTGAAGCTTTCTTT
TRBV5-1,-,-,TRBJ2-1,CASSLAAGARNYNEQFF,TGCGCCAGCAGCTTGGCCGCGGGCGCCAGGAACTACAATGAGCAGTTCTTC
TRBV6-1,-,TRBD2,TRBJ2-3,CASSEAELAGGRDTQYF,TGTGCCAGCAGTGAAGCGGAACTAGCGGGGGGTAGAGATACGCAGTATTTT
TRBV5-1,-,-,TRBJ2-3,CASSLDASWNTDTQYF,TGCGCCAGCAGCTTGGATGCTAGCTGGAACACAGATACGCAGTATTTT
TRBV6-5,-,-,TRBJ1-2,CASSPLARNYGYTF,TGTGCCAGCAGCCCCCTGGCCAGAAACTATGGCTACACCTTC
TRBV29-1,-,-,TRBJ1-2,CSVQATAINYGYTF,TGCAGCGTGCAGGCAACAGCTATTAACTATGGCTACACCTTC
TRBV5-1,-,TRBD1,TRBJ1-2,CASSLGQGAFYGYTF,TGCGCCAGCAGCTTGGGACAGGGGGCTTTCTATGGCTACACCTTC
TRBV7-7,-,-,TRBJ2-1,CASSFRLGNEQFF,TGTGCCAGCAGCTTCCGACTAGGCAATGAGCAGTTCTTC
TRBV7-9,-,TRBD2,TRBJ2-7,CSSSLGMIPSGPTYEQYF,TGTTCCAGCAGCTTAGGAATGATTCCTAGCGGGCCTACCTACGAGCAGTACTTC
TRBV5-1,-,-,TRBJ1-2,CASRENSGSGYGYPF,TGCGCCAGCAGAGAGAACAGTGGATCTGGGTATGGCTACCCCTTC
TRBV5-1,few,-,TRBJ2-2,CASGPQGHTGELFF,TGCGCCAGCGGCCCCCAGGGGCACACCGGGGAGCTGTTTTTT
TRBV29-1,-,TRBD1,TRBJ1-3,CSVRTGAEGNTIYF,TGCAGCGTGAGGACAGGGGCGGAGGGAAACACCATATATTTT
TRBV7-9,-,TRBD2,TRBJ2-1,CASCVWGAGGSGWYNEQFF,TGTGCCAGCTGCGTCTGGGGAGCGGGAGGCTCGGGTTGGTACAATGAGCAGTTCTTC
TRBV2,-,-,TRBJ1-5,CASSEPPRGDSNQPQHF,TGTGCCAGCAGTGAACCCCCCCGGGGGGATAGCAATCAGCCCCAGCATTTT
TRBV7-8,few,TRBD1,TRBJ1-4,CASSLAGPGGYGLFF,TGTGCCAGCAGCTTAGCGGGGCCAGGGGGATATGGACTGTTTTTT
TRBV7-9,-,-,TRBJ2-3,CASSPGKSGKVPADTQYF,TGTGCCAGCAGCCCAGGAAAGAGCGGTAAGGTTCCGGCAGATACGCAGTATTTT
TRBV2,-,-,TRBJ2-3,CASAKKRGGGTDTQYF,TGTGCCAGCGCCAAAAAGAGGGGGGGAGGCACAGATACGCAGTATTTT
TRBV28,-,TRBD2,TRBJ2-1,CASSLRLAGAYEQFF,TGTGCCAGCAGTTTGAGGCTAGCGGGAGCTTATGAGCAGTTCTTC
TRBV6-5,-,TRBD2,TRBJ2-3,CASTPAGNTDTQYF,TGTGCCAGCACCCCAGCGGGGAACACAGATACGCAGTATTTT
TRBV11-2,-,-,TRBJ2-7,CASSNPSFPLLYEQYF,TGTGCCAGCAGCAACCCTTCCTTCCCACTTTTATACGAGCAGTACTTC